The text below deals with one T cell receptor beta chain. Its antigen is still unknown. Method: immunoSEQ multiplex PCR; TCRdb's copy keeps in-frame clones and lacks some. The data hold about 38,000 clones, with approximately 90% observed a single time. This sample stems from a study of OX40 agonist ivuxolimab in advanced cancers. In the study overall: The diagnoses of dose-escalation patients were hepatocellular carcinoma, melanoma, renal cell or head and neck cancer. Study-level results: Undetermined was the antigen specificity of the expanded peripheral T cells. Partial responders receiving 0.1-3.0 mg/kg showed among the lowest clonal expansion. In the 0.1 to 3.0 mg/kg range, CD4+ and CD8+ blood T cells had expanded clonally by week 6.

This clonotype was obtained from an adult with an advanced solid tumor such as melanoma, head and neck, liver or kidney cancer. The source material was CD4+ or CD8+ T cells sorted from blood, sampled in a trial of the OX40 agonist ivuxolimab.

CDR3 nucleotide sequence: TGTGCCAGCAGCTTAGGACAGGGGGGAGCTAATGAAAAACTGTTTTTT. Its protein product is CASSLGQGGANEKLFF. This chain joins TRBV7-9 and TRBJ1-4; 9 bases match TRBD1. Germline CDR1 reads SEHNR; CDR2 reads FQNEAQ (reference sequence). The CDR3 runs to 16 residues. J was trimmed by 3 bases and V by 1 base; bases with no gene match: 3.